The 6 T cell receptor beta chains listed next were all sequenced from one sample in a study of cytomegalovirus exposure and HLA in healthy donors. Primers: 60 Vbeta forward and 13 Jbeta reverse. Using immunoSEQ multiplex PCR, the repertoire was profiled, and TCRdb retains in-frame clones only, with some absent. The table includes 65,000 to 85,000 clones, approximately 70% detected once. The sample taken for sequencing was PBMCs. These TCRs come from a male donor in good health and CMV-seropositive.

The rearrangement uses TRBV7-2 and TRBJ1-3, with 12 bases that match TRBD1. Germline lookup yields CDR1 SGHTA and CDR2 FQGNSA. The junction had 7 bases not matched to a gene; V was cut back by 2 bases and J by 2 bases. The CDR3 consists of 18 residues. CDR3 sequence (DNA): TGTGCCAGCAGCTTAAACCGGGACAGGGGGCTTCCTGGAAACACCATATATTTT. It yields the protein CASSLNRDRGLPGNTIYF. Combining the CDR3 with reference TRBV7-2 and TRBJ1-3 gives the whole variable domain GAGVSQSPSNKVTEKGKDVELRCDPISGHTALYWYRQSLGQGLEFLIYFQGNSAPDKSGLPSDRFSAERTGGSVSTLTIQRTQQEDSAVYLCASSLNRDRGLPGNTIYFGEGSWLTVV.

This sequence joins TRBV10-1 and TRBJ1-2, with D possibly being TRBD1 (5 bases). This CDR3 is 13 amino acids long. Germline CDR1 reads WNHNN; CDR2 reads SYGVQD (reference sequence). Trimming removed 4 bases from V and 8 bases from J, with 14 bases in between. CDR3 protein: CASSGDLRHGYTF. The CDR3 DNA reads TGCGCCAGCAGTGGGGACTTACGGCACGGCTACACCTTC.

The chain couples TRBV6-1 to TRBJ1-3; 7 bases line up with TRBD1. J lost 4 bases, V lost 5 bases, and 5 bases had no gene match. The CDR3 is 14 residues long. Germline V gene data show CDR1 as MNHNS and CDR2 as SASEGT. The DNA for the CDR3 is TGTGCCAGCAGTACAGGGGTATCCGGAAACACCATATATTTT. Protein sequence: CASSTGVSGNTIYF.

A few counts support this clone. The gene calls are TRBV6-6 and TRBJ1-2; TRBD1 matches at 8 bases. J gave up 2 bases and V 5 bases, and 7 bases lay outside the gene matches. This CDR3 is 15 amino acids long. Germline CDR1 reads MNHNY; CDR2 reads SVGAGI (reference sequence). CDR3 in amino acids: CASSPHRGTNYGYTF. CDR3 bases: TGTGCCAGCAGTCCTCACAGGGGGACAAACTATGGCTACACCTTC.

This chain's CDR3 is CASSLGEIGLTGELFF. CDR3 DNA sequence: TGTGCCAGCAGCTTAGGGGAAATAGGACTAACCGGGGAGCTGTTTTTT. The chain is built from TRBV7-6 and TRBJ2-2, with D possibly being TRBD2 (6 bases). The CDR3 is made up of 16 amino acids. Germline CDR1 reads SGHVS; CDR2 reads FNYEAQ. The V gene lost 1 base and the J gene lost 5 bases, with 14 bases spanning the gap.

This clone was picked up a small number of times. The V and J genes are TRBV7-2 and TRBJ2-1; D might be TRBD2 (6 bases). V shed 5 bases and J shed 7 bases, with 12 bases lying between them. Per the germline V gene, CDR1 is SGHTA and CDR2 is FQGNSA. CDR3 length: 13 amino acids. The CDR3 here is CASSQPLANEQFF. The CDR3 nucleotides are TGTGCCAGCAGCCAACCACTAGCAAATGAGCAGTTCTTC. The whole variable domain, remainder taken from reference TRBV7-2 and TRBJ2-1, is GAGVSQSPSNKVTEKGKDVELRCDPISGHTALYWYRQSLGQGLEFLIYFQGNSAPDKSGLPSDRFSAERTGGSVSTLTIQRTQQEDSAVYLCASSQPLANEQFFGPGTRLTVL.